The T cell receptor (beta chain) described here comes from a study of OX40 agonist ivuxolimab in advanced cancers. The assay was immunoSEQ multiplex PCR, and TCRdb's table has in-frame clones only and misses some. The sample contains approximately 30,000 clones, under 90% of which appear only once. This clonotype originated in an adult with an advanced solid tumor such as melanoma, head and neck, liver or kidney cancer. Material: CD4+ or CD8+ T cells sorted from blood, obtained in a trial of the OX40 agonist ivuxolimab.

This CDR3 reads CASSQGGGLLNTGELFF. In nucleotides, the CDR3 is TGTGCCAGCAGCCAAGGGGGGGGACTCCTGAACACCGGGGAGCTGTTTTTT. The V and J genes are TRBV4-2 and TRBJ2-2, with 7 bases matching TRBD2. Germline V CDR1 and CDR2: LGHNA, YNFKEQ. Trimming took 1 base from V and 1 from J; bases not matched to a gene: 6. This CDR3 contains 17 residues.